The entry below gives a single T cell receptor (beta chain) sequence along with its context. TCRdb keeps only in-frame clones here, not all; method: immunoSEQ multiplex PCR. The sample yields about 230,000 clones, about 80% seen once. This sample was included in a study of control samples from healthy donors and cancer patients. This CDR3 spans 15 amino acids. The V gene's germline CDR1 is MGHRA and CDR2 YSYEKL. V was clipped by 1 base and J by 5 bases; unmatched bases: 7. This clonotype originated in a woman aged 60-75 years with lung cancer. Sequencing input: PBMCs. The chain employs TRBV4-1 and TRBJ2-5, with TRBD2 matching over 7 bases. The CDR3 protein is CASSQAWGGGETQYF. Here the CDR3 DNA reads TGCGCCAGCAGCCAAGCCTGGGGGGGTGGGGAGACCCAGTACTTC.